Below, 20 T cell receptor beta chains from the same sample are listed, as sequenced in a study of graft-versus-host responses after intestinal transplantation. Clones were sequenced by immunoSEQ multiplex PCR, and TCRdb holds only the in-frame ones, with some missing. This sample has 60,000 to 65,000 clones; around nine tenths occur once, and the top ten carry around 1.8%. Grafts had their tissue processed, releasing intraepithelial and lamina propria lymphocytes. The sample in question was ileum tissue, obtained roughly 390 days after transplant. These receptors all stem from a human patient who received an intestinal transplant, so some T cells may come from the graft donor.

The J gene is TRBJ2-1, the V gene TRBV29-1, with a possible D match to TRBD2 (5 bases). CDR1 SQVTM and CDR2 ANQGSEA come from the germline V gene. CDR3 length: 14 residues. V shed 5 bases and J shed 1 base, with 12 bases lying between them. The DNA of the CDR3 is TGCAGCGTTCGAGGGTGGAGTTCCTACAATGAGCAGTTCTTC. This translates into CSVRGWSSYNEQFF.

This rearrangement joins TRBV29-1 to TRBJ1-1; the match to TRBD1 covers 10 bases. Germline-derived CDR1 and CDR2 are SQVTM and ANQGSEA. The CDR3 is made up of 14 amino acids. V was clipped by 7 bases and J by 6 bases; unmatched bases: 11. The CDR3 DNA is TGCAGCGCAGGACCGGGACAGGGGTCCCCTGAAGCTTTCTTT. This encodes CSAGPGQGSPEAFF.

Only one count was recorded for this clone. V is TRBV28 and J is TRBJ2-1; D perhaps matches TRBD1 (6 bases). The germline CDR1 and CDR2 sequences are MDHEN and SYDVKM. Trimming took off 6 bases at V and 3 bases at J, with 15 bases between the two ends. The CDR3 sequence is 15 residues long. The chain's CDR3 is CASSPPQGSYNEQFF. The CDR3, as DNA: TGTGCCAGCAGCCCTCCACAGGGCAGCTACAATGAGCAGTTCTTC. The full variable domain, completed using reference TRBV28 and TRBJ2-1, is DVKVTQSSRYLVKRTGEKVFLECVQDMDHENMFWYRQDPGLGLRLIYFSYDVKMKEKGDIPEGYSVSREKKERFSLILESASTNQTSMYLCASSPPQGSYNEQFFGPGTRLTVL.

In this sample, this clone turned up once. The DNA of the CDR3 is TGTGCCAGCAGCCAACAGGGGGCATCTGAAGCTTTCTTT. Translating it yields CASSQQGASEAFF. The chain has TRBV5-6 and TRBJ1-1, with 9 bases lining up with TRBD1. The CDR3 covers 13 residues. With V trimmed by 4 bases and J by 6 bases, 4 bases remained unmatched. CDR1 is SGHDT, CDR2 YYEEEE, per germline.

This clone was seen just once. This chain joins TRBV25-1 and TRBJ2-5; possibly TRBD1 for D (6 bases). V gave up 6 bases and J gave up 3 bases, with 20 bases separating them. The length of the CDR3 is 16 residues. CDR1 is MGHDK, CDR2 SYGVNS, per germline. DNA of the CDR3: TGTGCCAGCAGCGCAATCCTCAGGGGAAGGAAAGAGACCCAGTACTTC. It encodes CASSAILRGRKETQYF.

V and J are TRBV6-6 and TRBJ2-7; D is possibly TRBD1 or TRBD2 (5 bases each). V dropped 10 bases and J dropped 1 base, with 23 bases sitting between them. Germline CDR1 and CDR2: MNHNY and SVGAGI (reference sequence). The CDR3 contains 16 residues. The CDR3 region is CATYLPTGALSYEQYF. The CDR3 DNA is TGTGCCACCTACCTCCCGACCGGGGCCTTGTCCTACGAGCAGTACTTC.

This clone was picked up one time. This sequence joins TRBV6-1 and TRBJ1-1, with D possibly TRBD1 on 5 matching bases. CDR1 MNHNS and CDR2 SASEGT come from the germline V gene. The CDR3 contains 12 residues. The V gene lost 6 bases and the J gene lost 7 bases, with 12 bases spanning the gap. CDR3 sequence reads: CASRDGHREAFF. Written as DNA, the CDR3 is TGTGCCAGCAGGGATGGACACCGTGAAGCTTTCTTT.

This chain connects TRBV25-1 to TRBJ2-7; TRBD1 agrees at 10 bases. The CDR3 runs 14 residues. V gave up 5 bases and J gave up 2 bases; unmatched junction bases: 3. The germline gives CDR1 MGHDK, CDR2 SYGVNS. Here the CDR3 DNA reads TGTGCCAGCAGTACCGGGACAGGGGCCTACGAGCAGTACTTC. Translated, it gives CASSTGTGAYEQYF.

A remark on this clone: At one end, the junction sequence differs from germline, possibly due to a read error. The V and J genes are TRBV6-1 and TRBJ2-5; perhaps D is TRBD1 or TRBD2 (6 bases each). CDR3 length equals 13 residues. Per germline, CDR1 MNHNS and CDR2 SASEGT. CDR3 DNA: TGTACCAGCAGCTCCGAGTGGGGGGCGACCCAGTACTTC. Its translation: CTSSSEWGATQYF.

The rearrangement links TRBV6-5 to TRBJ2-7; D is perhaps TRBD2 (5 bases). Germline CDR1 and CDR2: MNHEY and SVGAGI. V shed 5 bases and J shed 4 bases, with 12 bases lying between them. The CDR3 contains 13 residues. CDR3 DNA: TGTGCCAGCAGTGAAGGCTGGGAGTACGAGCAGTACTTC. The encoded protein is CASSEGWEYEQYF.

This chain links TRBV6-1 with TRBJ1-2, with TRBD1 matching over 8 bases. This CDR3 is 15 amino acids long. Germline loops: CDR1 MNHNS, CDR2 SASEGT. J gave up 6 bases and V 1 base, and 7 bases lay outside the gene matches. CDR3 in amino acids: CASSEGWTGLDGYTF. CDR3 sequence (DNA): TGTGCCAGCAGTGAAGGGTGGACAGGGTTGGATGGCTACACCTTC.

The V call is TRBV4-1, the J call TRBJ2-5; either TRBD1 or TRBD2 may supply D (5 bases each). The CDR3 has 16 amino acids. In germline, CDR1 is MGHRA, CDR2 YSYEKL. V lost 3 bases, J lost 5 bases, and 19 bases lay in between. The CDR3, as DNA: TGCGCCAGCAGCCACGATTTAATAGGGGACCGGGAGACCCAGTACTTC. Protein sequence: CASSHDLIGDRETQYF.

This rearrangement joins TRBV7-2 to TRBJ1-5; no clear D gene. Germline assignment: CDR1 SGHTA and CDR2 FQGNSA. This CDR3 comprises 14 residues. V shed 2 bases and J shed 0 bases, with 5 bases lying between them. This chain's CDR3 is CASSLRGSNQPQHF. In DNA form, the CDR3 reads TGTGCCAGCAGCTTACGGGGTAGCAATCAGCCCCAGCATTTT.

CDR3 sequence reads: CASSQVFRTEAFF. The DNA of the CDR3 is TGCGCCAGCAGCCAAGTCTTTCGGACAGAAGCTTTCTTT. The chain joins TRBV4-1 to TRBJ1-1, with D perhaps matching TRBD1 (5 bases). The CDR3 totals 13 residues. The germline V and J ends were trimmed by 1 base and 8 bases, with 11 bases remaining between them. Germline V gene lookup returns CDR1 MGHRA and CDR2 YSYEKL.

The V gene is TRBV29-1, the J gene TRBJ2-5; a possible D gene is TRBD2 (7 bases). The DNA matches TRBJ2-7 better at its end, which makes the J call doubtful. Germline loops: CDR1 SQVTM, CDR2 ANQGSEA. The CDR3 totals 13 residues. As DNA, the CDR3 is TGCAGCGTTGGAGGGGGGGCTCCCTACGAGCAGTACTTC. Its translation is CSVGGGAPYEQYF.

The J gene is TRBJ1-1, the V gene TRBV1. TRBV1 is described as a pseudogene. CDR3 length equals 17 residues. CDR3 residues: CTSSQDHPVGKNTEAFF. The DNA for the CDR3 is TGCACCAGCAGCCAAGATCATCCAGTAGGCAAGAACACTGAAGCTTTCTTT.

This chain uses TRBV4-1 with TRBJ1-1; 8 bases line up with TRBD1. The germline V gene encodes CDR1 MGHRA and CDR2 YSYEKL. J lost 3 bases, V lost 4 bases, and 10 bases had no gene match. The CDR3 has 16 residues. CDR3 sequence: CASSLFPDRGYTEAFF. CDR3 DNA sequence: TGCGCCAGCAGCCTCTTCCCCGACAGGGGATACACTGAAGCTTTCTTT.

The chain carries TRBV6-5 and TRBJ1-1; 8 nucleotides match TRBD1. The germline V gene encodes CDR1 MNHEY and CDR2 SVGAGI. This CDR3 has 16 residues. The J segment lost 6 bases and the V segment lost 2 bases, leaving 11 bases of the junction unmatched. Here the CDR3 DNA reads TGTGCCAGCAGTTACAACACAGGGGGAGTCTTGGCTGAAGCTTTCTTT. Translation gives CASSYNTGGVLAEAFF.

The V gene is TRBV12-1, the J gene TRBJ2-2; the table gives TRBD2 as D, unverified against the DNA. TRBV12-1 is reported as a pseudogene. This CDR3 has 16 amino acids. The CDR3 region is CASSLSGRGNTGELFF. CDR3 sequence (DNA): TGTGCCAGCAGCCTTAGCGGGAGAGGGAACACCGGGGAGCTGTTTTTT.

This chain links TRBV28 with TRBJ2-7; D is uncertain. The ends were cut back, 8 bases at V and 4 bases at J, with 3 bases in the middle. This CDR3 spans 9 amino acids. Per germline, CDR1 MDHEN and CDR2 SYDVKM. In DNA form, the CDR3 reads TGTGCCAGCCCTTACGAGCAGTACTTC. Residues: CASPYEQYF.